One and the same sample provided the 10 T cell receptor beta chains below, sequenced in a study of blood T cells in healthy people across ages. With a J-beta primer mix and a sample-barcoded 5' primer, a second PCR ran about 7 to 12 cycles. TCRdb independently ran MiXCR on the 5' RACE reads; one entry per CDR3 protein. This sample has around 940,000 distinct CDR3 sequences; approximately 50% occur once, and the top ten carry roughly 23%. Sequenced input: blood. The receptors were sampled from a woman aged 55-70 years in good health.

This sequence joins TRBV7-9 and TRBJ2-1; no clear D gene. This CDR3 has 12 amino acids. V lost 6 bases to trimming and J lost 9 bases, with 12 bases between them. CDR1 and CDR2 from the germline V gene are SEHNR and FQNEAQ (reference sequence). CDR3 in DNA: TGTGCCAGCAGATCTTTTGCGGTTGAGCAGTTCTTC. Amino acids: CASRSFAVEQFF.

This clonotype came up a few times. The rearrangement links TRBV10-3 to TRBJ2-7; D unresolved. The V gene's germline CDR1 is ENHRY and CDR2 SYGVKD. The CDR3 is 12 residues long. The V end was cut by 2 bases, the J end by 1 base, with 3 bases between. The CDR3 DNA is TGTGCCATCAGTGAGGAGTCCTACGAGCAGTACTTC. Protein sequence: CAISEESYEQYF.

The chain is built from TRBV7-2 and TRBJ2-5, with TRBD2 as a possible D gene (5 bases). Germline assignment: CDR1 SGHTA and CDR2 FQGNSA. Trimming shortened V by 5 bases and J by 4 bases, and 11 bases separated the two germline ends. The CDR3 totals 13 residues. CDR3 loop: CASSPGILETQYF. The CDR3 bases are TGTGCCAGCAGCCCGGGGATCCTAGAGACCCAGTACTTC. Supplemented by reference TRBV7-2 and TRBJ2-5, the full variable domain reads GAGVSQSPSNKVTEKGKDVELRCDPISGHTALYWYRQSLGQGLEFLIYFQGNSAPDKSGLPSDRFSAERTGGSVSTLTIQRTQQEDSAVYLCASSPGILETQYFGPGTRLLVL.

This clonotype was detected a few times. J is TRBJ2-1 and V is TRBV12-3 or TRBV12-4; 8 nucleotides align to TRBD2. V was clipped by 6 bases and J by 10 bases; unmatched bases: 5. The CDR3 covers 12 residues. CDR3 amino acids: CASSPTSGEQFF. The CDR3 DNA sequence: TGTGCCAGCAGCCCTACTAGCGGCGAGCAGTTCTTC.

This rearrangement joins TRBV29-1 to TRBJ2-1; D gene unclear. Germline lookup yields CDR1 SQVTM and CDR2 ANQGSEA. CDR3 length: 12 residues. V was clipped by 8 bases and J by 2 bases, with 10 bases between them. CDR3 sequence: CSLVVAYNEQFF. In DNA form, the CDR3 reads TGCAGCTTGGTAGTCGCCTACAATGAGCAGTTCTTC.

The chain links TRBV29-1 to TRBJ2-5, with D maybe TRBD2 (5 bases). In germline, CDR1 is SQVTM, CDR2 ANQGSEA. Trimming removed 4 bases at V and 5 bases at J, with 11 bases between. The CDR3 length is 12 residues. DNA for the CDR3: TGCAGCGTTGGACTCTCGGGGGAGACCCAGTACTTC. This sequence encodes CSVGLSGETQYF.

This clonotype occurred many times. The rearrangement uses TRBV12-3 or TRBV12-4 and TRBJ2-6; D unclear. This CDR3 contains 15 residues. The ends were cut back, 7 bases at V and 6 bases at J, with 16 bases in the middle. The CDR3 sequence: CASTYTLRVANVLTF. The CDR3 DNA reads TGTGCCAGCACCTATACCTTACGTGTGGCCAACGTCCTGACTTTC.

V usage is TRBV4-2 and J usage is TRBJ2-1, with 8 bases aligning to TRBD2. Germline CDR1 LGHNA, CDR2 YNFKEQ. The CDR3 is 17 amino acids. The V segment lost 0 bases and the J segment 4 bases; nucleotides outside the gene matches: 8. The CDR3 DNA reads TGTGCCAGCAGCCAAGAAGACGGGAGGGCCGGTTACAATGAGCAGTTCTTC. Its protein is CASSQEDGRAGYNEQFF.

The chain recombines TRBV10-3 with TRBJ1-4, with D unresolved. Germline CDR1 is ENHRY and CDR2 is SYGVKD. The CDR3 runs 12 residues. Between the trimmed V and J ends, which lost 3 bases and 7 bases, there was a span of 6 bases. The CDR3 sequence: CAISDRGEKLFF. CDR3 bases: TGTGCCATCAGTGATCGGGGTGAAAAACTGTTTTTT.

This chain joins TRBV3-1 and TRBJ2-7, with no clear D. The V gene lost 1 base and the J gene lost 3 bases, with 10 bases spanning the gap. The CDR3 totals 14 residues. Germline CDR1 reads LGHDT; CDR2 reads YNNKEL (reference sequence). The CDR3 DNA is TGTGCCAGCAGCCAAGCCGGTGGGAACTACGAGCAGTACTTC. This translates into CASSQAGGNYEQYF.